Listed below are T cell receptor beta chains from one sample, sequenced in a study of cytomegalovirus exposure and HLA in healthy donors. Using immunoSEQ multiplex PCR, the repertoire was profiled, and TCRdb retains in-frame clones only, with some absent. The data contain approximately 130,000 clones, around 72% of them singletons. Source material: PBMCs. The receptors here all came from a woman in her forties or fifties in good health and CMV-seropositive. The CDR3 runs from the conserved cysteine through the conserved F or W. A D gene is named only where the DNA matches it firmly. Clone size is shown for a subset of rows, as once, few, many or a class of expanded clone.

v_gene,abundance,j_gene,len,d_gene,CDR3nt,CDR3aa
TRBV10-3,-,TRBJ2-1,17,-,TGTGCCATCAGTGAGTCTTTAGGTTCAGGCCCCTACAATGAGCAGTTCTTC,CAISESLGSGPYNEQFF
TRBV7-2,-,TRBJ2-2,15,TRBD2,TGTGCCAGCAGCCCTCTGGGTGCGGGGGCCGGGGAGCTGTTTTTT,CASSPLGAGAGELFF
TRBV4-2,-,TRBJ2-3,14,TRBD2,TGTGCCAGCAGCTACGAACTAGCGACAGATACGCAGTATTTT,CASSYELATDTQYF
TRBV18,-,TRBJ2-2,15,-,TGTGCCAGCTCACCAGAAGGAAAGAGGCCCGGGGAGCTGTTTTTT,CASSPEGKRPGELFF
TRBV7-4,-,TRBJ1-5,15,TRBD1,TGTGCCAGCAGCGTTAGGGGACAGGTCGATCAGCCCCAGCATTTT,CASSVRGQVDQPQHF
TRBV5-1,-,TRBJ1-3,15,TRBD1,TGCGCCAGCAGCCAGGCGACAGGGTCTGGAAACACCATATATTTT,CASSQATGSGNTIYF
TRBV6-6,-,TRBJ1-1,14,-,TGTGCCAGCAGGTCTACCCTGGGGGCTGGTGAAGCTTTCTTT,CASRSTLGAGEAFF
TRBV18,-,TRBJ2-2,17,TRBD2,TGTGCCAGCTCACCACGTGTTCGGGCGGGAGAGGCCGGGGAGCTGTTTTTT,CASSPRVRAGEAGELFF
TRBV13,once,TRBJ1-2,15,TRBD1,TGTGCCAGCAGCCGGAGGACAGGGATGAACTATGGCTACACCTTC,CASSRRTGMNYGYTF
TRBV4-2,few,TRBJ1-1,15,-,TGTGCCAGCAGCCAAGCCATCCAGGGTAACACTGAAGCTTTCTTT,CASSQAIQGNTEAFF
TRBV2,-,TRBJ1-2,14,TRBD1,TGTGCCAGCAGGGGACAGGGGGCGCCCAGTGACTACACCTTC,CASRGQGAPSDYTF
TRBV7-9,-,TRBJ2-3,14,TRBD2,TGTGCCAGCAGCTTACGCGGGGGTAGCGATACGCAGTATTTT,CASSLRGGSDTQYF
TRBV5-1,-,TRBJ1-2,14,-,TGCGCCAGCAGCTTGGCCGTAGACTCGGGTGGCTACACCTTC,CASSLAVDSGGYTF
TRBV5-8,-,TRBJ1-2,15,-,TGTGCCAGCAGCTTAAACTCAGGATGGATCGGTGGCTACACCTTC,CASSLNSGWIGGYTF
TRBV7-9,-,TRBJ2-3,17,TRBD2,TGTGCCAGCAGCTCTAGAGCTAGCGGGGCAAGCACAGATACGCAGTATTTT,CASSSRASGASTDTQYF
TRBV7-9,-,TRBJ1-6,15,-,TGTGCCAGCAGCTTAGCATATGACAGTAATTCACCCCTCCACTTT,CASSLAYDSNSPLHF
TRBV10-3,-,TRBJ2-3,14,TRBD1,TGTGCCATTACCGGACAGGGGGCAACAGATACGCAGTATTTT,CAITGQGATDTQYF
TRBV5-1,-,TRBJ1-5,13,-,TGCGCCAGCAGCTTGGACAGGGATCAGCCCCAGCATTTT,CASSLDRDQPQHF
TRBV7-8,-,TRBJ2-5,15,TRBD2,TGTGCCAGCAGCTTAGTATCAGCTAGCGGGGTGTGGCAGTACTTC,CASSLVSASGVWQYF
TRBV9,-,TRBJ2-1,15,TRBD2,TGTGCCAGCAGCGTAGAGAGCGGGAGTGGGAATGAGCAGTTCTTC,CASSVESGSGNEQFF
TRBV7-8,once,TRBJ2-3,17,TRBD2,TGTGCCAGCAGCTTAATGGGAGGTAGCGGGAACGCAGATACGCAGTATTTT,CASSLMGGSGNADTQYF
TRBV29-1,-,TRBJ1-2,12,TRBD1,TGCAGCGTCTGGGACAGCCTACCTGGCTACACCTTC,CSVWDSLPGYTF
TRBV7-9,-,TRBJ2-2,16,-,TGTGCCAGCAGCCCCCCCCGGGGATATAACACCGGGGAGCTGTTTTTT,CASSPPRGYNTGELFF
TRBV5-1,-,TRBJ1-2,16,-,TGCGCCAGCAGCTGGGGCGGACCCAGGGCTAGCTATGGCTACACCTTC,CASSWGGPRASYGYTF
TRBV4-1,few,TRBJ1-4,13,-,TGCGCCAGCAGCCAGCGACATAATGAAAAACTGTTTTTT,CASSQRHNEKLFF
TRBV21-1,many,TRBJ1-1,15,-,TGTGCCAGCAGCAAAATTGCTACGGGGAACACTGAAGCTTTCTTT,CASSKIATGNTEAFF
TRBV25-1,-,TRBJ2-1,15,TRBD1,TGTGCCAGCAGTGAATGGACAGGGGGGTACAATGAGCAGTTCTTC,CASSEWTGGYNEQFF
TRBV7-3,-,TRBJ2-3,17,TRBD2,TGTGCCAGCAGCTTAACCGGACTAGCGGGGGGCCCGGATACGCAGTATTTT,CASSLTGLAGGPDTQYF
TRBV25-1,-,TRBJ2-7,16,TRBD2,TGTGCCAGCAGTGCCTTTGGGGGAGGGCCTCACTACGAGCAGTACTTC,CASSAFGGGPHYEQYF
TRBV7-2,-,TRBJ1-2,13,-,TGTGCCAGCACCTCCCCGAACCTCTATGTCGACACCTTC,CASTSPNLYVDTF
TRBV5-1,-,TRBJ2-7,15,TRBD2,TGCGCCAGCAGCGGTACTAGCGGGGGGGCTTACGAGCAGTACTTC,CASSGTSGGAYEQYF
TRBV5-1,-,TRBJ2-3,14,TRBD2,TGCGCCAGCAGAACGACTAGCGGCACAGATACGCAGTATTTT,CASRTTSGTDTQYF
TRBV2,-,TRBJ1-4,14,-,TGTGCCAGCACCCGGAACTCGGGGGGTGAAAAACTGTTTTTT,CASTRNSGGEKLFF
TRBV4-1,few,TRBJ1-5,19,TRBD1,TGCGCCAGCAGCCAAGAGTTGAGGGGGACAGCATATAGCAATCAGCCCCAGCATTTT,CASSQELRGTAYSNQPQHF
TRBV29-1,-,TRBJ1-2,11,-,TGCAGCGTTGACAGGGCGGGGGGCTACACCTTC,CSVDRAGGYTF
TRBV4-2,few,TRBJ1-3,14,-,TGTGCCAGCAGCCAAGAGGCCACCAGGAACACCATATATTTT,CASSQEATRNTIYF
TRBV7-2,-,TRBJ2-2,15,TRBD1,TGTGCCAGCAGTTTCGACAGGGGGCAGACCGGGGAGCTGTTTTTT,CASSFDRGQTGELFF
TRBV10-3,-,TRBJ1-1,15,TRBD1,TGTGCCATCGTTCGGGGTACAGGGGGGTCAACTGGAGCTTTCTTT,CAIVRGTGGSTGAFF
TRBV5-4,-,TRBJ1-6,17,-,TGTGCCAGCAGCTTGGACAGGGAGGGGACCTATAATTCACCCCTCCACTTT,CASSLDREGTYNSPLHF
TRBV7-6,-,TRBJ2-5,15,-,TGTGCCAGCAGCTTAGCTTCCGGGGGATGGGAGACCCAGTACTTC,CASSLASGGWETQYF
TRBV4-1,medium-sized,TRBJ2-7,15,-,TGCGCCAGCAGCCAAGTATTGGACTTAGGGGGCGAGCAGTACTTC,CASSQVLDLGGEQYF
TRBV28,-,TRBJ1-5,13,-,TGTGCCAGCCTGGAGGTTAAAGAACAGCCCCAGCATTTT,CASLEVKEQPQHF
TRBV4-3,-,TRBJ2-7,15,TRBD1,TGCGCCAGCAGCCAAGATATTGGACAGGGCCGCGAGCAGTACTTC,CASSQDIGQGREQYF
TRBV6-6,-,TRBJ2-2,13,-,TGTGCCAGCAGCCCACGAGGCACCGGGGAGCTGTTTTTT,CASSPRGTGELFF